This T cell receptor (beta chain) was retrieved from a study of cytomegalovirus exposure and HLA in healthy donors. Whole-study results and caveats: A later analysis showed TCR association rates differing by HLA locus, peaking at DRB1 and lowest at HLA-C. Data from an earlier analysis indicated that most TCR beta V segments were productive either about 87% or about 30% of the time.

There are 13 residues in the CDR3. Looked up from germline, CDR1 is MNHEY and CDR2 is SMNVEV (reference sequence). With 5 bases removed from V and 7 bases from J, the gap between germline ends came to 15 bases. Notes on this clone: The antigen remains undetermined.

The study ran its PCR with 60 Vbeta and 13 Jbeta primers. This table comes from immunoSEQ multiplex PCR, and its TCRdb copy is limited to in-frame clones, with some not included. Here the sample spans roughly 100,000 clones, 77% being singletons. The receptor comes from a male donor in good health and CMV-seropositive. V is TRBV27 and J is TRBJ2-7, with TRBD2 as a possible D gene (5 bases). Sequenced material: PBMCs. This CDR3 reads CASSPTSTGEQYF. The CDR3 nucleotides read TGTGCCAGCAGTCCTACCTCTACGGGGGAGCAGTACTTC.